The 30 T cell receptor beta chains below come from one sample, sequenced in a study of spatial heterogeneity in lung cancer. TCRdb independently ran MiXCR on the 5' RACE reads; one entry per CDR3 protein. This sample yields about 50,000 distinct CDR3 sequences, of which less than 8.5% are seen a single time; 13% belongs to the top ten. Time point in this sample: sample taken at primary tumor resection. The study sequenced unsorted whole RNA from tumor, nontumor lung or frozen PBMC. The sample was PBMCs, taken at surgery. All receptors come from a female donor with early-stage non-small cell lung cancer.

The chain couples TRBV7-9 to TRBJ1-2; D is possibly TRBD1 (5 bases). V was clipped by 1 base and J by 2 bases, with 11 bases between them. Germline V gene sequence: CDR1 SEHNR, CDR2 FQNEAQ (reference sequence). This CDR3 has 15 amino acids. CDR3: CASSLVGGANYGYTF. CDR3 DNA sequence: TGTGCCAGCAGCTTAGTCGGAGGGGCCAACTATGGCTACACCTTC. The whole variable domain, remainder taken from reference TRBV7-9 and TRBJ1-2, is DTGVSQNPRHKITKRGQNVTFRCDPISEHNRLYWYRQTLGQGPEFLTYFQNEAQLEKSRLLSDRFSAERPKGSFSTLEIQRTEQGDSAMYLCASSLVGGANYGYTFGSGTRLTVV.

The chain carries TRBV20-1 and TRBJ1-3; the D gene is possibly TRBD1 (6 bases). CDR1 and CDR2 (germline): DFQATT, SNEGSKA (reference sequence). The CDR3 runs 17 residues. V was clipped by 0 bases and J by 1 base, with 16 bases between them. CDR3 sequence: CSARDGGRGSSGNTIYF. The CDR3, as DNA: TGCAGTGCTAGAGATGGGGGCAGGGGCTCATCTGGAAACACCATATATTTT.

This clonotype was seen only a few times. Here the CDR3 DNA reads TGTGCCAGCAGCGGAGCGACAGGGGGGAGTCAGCCCCAGCATTTT. Residues: CASSGATGGSQPQHF. The J gene is TRBJ1-5, the V gene TRBV3-1, with 9 bases identical to TRBD1. V was clipped by 5 bases and J by 6 bases; unmatched bases: 8. Looked up from germline, CDR1 is LGHDT and CDR2 is YNNKEL (reference sequence). The CDR3 consists of 15 residues.

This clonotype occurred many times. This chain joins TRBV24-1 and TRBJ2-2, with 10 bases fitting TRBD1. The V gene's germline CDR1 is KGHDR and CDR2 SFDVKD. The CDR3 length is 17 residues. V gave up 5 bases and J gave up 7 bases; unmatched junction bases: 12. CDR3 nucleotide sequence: TGTGCCACCAGTGCCGCTAGGGGGACAGGGGTTATCGGGGAGCTGTTTTTT. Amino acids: CATSAARGTGVIGELFF.

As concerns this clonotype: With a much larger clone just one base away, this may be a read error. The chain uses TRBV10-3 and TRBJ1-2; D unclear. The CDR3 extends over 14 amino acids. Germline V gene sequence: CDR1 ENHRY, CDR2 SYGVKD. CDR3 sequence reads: CAISQSVGNDGYTF. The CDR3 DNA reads TGTGCCATCAGTCAGAGCGTTGGTAACGATGGCTACACCTTC.

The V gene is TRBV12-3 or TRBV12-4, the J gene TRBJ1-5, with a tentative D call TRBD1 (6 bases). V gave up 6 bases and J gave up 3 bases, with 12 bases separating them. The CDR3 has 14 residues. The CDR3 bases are TGTGCCAGCAGGGAGGGGGTTATCAATCAGCCCCAGCATTTT. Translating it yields CASREGVINQPQHF.

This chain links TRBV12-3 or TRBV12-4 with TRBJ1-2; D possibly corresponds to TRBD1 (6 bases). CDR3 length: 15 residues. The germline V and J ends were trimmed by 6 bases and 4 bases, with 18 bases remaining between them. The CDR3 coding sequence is TGTGCCAGCAGCCTCAAAGTGGGACATTCCTATGGCTACACCTTC. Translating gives CASSLKVGHSYGYTF.

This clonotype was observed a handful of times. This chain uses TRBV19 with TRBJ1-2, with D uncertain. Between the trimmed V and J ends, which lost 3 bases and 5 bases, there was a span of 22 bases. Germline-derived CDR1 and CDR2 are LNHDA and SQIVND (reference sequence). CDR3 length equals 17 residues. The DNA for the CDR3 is TGTGCCAGTAGTATTCCCATACCCGGGCACCAGAGGTATGGCTACACCTTC. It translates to CASSIPIPGHQRYGYTF.

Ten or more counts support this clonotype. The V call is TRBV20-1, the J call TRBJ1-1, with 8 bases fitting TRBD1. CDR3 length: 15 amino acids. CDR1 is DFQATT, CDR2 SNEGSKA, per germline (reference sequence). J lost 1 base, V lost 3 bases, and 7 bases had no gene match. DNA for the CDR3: TGCAGTGCTAGGGGGGACAGGTATACGAACACTGAAGCTTTCTTT. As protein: CSARGDRYTNTEAFF.

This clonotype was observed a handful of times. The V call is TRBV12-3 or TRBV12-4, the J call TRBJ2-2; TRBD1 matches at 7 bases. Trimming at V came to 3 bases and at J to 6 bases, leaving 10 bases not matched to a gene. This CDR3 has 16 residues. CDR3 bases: TGTGCCAGCAGTTTTTTTCTGCCGGGACAGTCCGGGGAGCTGTTTTTT. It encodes CASSFFLPGQSGELFF.

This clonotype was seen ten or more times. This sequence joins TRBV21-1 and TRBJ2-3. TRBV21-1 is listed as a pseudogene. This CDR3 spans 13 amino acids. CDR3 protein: CASSRVTKDTQYF. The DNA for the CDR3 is TGTGCCAGCAGCCGTGTGACAAAAGATACGCAGTATTTT.

The CDR3 DNA sequence: TGTGCCAGCAGCCACCCAGGGGGAACTGAAGCTTTCTTT. It codes for CASSHPGGTEAFF. V usage is TRBV5-4 and J usage is TRBJ1-1; 7 bases agree with TRBD1. The CDR3 length is 13 residues. CDR1 and CDR2 (germline): SGHNT, YYREEE (reference sequence). J lost 5 bases, V lost 4 bases, and 5 bases had no gene match.

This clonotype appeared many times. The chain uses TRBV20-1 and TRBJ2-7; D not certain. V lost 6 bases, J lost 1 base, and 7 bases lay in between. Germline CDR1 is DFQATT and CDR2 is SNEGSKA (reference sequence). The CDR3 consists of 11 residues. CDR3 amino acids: CSAGLSYEQYF. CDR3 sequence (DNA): TGCAGTGCCGGGCTGTCCTACGAGCAGTACTTC.

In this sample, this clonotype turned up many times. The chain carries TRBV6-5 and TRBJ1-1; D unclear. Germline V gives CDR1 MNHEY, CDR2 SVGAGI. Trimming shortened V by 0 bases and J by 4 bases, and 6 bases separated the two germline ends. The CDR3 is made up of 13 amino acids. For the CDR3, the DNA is TGTGCCAGCAGTTACTCGGAGGTCACTGAAGCTTTCTTT. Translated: CASSYSEVTEAFF.

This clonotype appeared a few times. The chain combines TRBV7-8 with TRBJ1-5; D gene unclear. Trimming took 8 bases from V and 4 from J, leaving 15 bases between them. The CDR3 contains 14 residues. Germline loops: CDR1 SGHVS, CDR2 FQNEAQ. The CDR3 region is CASAGAILNQPQHF. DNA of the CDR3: TGTGCCAGCGCAGGAGCCATCTTAAATCAGCCCCAGCATTTT.

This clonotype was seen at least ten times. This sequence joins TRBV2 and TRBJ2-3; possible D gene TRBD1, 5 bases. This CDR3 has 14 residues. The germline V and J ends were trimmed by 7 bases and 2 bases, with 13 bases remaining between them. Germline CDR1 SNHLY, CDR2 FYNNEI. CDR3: CASNPQGVTDTQYF. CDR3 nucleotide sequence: TGTGCCAGCAACCCGCAGGGCGTCACAGATACGCAGTATTTT.

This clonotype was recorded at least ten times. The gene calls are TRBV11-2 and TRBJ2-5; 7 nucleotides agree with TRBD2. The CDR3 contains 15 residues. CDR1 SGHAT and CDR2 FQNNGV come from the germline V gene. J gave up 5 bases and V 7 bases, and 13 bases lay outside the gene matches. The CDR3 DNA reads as TGTGCCAGCATCGGTAGCGGGCTCCCCGGTGAGACCCAGTACTTC. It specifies CASIGSGLPGETQYF. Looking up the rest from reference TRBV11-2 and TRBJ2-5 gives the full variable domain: EAGVAQSPRYKIIEKRQSVAFWCNPISGHATLYWYQQILGQGPKLLIQFQNNGVVDDSQLPKDRFSAERLKGVDSTLKIQPAKLEDSAVYLCASIGSGLPGETQYFGPGTRLLVL.

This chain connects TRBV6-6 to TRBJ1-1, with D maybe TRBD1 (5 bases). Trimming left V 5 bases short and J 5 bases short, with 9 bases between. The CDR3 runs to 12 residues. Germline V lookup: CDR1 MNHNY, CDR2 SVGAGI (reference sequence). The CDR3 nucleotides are TGTGCCAGCAGTCTAGACAGTACTGAAGCTTTCTTT. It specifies CASSLDSTEAFF.

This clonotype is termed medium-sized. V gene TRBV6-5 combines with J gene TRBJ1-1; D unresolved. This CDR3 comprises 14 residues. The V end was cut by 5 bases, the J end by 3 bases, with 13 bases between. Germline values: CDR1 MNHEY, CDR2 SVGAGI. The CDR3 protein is CASSPSLGYTEAFF. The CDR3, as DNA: TGTGCCAGCAGTCCCTCGTTGGGGTACACTGAAGCTTTCTTT.

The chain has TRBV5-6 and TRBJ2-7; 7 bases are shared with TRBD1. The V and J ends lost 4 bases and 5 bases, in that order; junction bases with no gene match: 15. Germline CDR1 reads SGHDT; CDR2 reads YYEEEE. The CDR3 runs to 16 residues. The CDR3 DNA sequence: TGTGCCAGCAGCACCTCACAGGGGTTGATAGGGGACGAGCAGTACTTC. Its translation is CASSTSQGLIGDEQYF.

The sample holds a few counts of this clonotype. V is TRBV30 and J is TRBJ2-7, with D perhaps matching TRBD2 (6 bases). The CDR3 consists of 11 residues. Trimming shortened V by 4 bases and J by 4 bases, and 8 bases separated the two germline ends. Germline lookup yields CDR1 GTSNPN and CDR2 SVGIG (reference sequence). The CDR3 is CAWTRGYEQYF. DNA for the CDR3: TGTGCCTGGACTCGGGGGTACGAGCAGTACTTC.

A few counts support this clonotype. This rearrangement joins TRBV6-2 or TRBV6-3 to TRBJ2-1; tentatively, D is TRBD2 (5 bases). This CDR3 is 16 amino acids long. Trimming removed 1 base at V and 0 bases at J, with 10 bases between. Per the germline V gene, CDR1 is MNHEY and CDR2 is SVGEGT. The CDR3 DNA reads TGTGCCAGCAGTTACTTCGGCGGGCGCTCCTACAATGAGCAGTTCTTC. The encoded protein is CASSYFGGRSYNEQFF.

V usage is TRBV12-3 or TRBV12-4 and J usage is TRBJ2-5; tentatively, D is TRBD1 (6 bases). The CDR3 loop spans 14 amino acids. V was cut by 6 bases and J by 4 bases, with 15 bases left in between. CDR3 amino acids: CASSIGQGSETQYF. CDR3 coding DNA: TGTGCCAGCAGCATCGGGCAGGGGTCAGAGACCCAGTACTTC.

The CDR3 region is CASSLGEGRMGEQYF. CDR3 DNA sequence: TGTGCCAGCAGCCTGGGGGAGGGTCGAATGGGCGAGCAGTACTTC. The rearrangement links TRBV6-5 to TRBJ2-7; 7 bases fit TRBD2. Germline V gene sequence: CDR1 MNHEY, CDR2 SVGAGI. Unmatched junction bases numbered 14, after V lost 6 bases and J lost 6 bases. CDR3 length: 15 amino acids.

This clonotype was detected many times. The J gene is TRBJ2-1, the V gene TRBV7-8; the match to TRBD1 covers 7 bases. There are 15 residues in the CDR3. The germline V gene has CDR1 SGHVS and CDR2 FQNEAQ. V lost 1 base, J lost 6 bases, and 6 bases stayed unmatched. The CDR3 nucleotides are TGTGCCAGCAGCTTAGTGCTGACAGGGCTCAATGAGCAGTTCTTC. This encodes CASSLVLTGLNEQFF.

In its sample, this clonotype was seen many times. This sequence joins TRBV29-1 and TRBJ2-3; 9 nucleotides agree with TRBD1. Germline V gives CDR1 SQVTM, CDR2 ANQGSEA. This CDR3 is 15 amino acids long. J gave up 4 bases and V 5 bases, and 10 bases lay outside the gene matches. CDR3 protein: CSVLIGDRDPDTQYF. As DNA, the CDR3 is TGCAGCGTTCTGATAGGGGACAGGGACCCAGATACGCAGTATTTT.

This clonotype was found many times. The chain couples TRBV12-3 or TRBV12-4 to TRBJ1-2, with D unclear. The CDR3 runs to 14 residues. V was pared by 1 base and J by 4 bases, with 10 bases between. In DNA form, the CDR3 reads TGTGCCAGCAGTTTAGTGGCGGACGCCTATGGCTACACCTTC. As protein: CASSLVADAYGYTF.

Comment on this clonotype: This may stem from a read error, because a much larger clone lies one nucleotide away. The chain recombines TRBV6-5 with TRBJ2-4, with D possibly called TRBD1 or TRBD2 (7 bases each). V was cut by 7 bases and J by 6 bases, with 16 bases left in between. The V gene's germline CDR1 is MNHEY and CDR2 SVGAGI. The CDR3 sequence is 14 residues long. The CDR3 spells CASTNDREGNIQYF. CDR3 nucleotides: TGTGCCAGCACCAATGACAGGGAGGGAAACATTCAGTACTTC.

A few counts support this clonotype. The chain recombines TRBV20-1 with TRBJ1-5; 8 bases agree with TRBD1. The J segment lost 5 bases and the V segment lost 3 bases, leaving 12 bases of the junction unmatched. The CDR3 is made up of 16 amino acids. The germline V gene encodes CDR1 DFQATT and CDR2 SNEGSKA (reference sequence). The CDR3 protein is CSASTVGQVGDQPQHF. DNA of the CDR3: TGCAGTGCTAGTACGGTGGGACAGGTGGGCGATCAGCCCCAGCATTTT.

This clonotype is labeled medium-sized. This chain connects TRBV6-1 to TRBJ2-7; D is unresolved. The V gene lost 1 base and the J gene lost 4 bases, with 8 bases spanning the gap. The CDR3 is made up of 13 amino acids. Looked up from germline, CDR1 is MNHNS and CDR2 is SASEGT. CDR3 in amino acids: CASSEGWTYEQYF. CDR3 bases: TGTGCCAGCAGTGAAGGCTGGACGTACGAGCAGTACTTC.